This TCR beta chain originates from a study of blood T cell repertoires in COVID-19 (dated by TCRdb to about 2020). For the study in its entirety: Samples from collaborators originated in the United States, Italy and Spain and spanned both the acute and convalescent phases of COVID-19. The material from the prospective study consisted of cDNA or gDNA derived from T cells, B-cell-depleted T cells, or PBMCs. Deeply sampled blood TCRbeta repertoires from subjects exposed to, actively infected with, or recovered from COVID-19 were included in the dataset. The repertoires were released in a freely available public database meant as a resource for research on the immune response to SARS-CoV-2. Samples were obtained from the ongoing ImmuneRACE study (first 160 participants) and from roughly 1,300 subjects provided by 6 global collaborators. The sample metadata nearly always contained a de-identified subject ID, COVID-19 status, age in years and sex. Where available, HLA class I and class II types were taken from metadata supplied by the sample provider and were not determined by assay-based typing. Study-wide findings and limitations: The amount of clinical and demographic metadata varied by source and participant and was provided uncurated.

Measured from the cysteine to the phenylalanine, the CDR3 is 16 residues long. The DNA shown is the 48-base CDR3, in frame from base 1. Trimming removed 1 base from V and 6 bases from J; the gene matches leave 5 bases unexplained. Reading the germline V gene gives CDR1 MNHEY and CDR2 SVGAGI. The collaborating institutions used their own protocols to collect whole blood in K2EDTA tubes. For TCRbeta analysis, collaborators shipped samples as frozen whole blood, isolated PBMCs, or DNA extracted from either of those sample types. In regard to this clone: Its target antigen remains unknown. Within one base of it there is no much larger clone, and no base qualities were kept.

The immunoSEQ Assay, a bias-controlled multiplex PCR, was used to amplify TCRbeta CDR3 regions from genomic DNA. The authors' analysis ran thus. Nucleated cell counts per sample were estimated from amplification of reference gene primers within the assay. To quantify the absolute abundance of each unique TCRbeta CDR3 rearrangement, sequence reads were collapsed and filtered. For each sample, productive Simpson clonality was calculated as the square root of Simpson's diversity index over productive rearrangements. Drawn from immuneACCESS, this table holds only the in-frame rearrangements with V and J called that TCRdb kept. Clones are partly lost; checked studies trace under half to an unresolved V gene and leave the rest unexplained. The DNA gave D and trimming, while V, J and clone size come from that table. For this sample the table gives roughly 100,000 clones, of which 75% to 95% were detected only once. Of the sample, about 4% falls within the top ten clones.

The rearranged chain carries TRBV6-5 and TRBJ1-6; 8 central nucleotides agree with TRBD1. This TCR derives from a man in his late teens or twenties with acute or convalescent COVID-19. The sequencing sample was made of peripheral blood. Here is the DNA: TGTGCCAGCAGTTACTTTGGCAGGGGGCTTAATTCACCCCTCCACTTT. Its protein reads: CASSYFGRGLNSPLHF.